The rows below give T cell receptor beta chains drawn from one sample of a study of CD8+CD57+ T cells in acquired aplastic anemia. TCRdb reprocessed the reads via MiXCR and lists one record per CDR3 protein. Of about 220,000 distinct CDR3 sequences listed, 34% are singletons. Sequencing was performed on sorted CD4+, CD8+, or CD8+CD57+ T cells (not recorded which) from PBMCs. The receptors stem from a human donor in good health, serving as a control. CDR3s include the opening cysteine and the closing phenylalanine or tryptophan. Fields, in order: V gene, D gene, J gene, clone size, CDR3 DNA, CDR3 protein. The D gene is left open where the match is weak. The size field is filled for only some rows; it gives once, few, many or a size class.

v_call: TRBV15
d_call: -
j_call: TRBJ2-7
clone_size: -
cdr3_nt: TGTGCCACCAGCAGAGCCCCTCTACGTGTGGAGCAGTACTTC
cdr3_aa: CATSRAPLRVEQYF

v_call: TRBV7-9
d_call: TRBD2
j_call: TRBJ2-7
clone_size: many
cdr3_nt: TGTGCCAGCAGCCATAGAGGACTAGCGGGAGCCGAGCAGTACTTC
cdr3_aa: CASSHRGLAGAEQYF

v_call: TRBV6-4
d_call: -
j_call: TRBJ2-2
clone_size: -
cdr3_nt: TGTGCCAGCAGGCGGGACTGGAACACCGGGGAGCTGTTTTTT
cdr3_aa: CASRRDWNTGELFF

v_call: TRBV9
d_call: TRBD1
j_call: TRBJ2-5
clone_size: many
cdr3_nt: TGTGCCAGCAGCGTAACAGGACAGGGGGCGTGGGAGACCCAGTACTTC
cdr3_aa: CASSVTGQGAWETQYF

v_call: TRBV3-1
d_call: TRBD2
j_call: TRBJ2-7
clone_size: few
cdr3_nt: TGTGCCAGCAGCGCCCCGGGACTAGCTCACTACGAGCAGTACTTC
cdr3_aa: CASSAPGLAHYEQYF

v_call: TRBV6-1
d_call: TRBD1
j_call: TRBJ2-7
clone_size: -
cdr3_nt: TGTGCCAGCAGTGAAAAGGACAGGGCAGGTAACGAGCAGTACTTC
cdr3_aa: CASSEKDRAGNEQYF

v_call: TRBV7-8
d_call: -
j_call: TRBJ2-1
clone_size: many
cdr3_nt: TGTGCCAGCAGCTTCCGATCGACTGGCTACAATGAGCAGTTCTTC
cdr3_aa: CASSFRSTGYNEQFF

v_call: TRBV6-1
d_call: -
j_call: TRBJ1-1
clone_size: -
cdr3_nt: TGTGCCAGCAGTGAATGGGGCGGCACTGAAGCTTTCTTT
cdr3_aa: CASSEWGGTEAFF

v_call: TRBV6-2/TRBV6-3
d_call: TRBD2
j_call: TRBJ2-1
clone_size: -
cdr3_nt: TGTGCCAGCAGTTACTCGATCTCTAGCGGGAGGGACTATTACAATGAGCAGTTCTTC
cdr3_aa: CASSYSISSGRDYYNEQFF

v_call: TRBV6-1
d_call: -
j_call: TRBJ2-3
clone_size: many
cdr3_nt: TGTGCCAGCAGACGGGGCGGCACAGATACGCAGTATTTT
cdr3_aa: CASRRGGTDTQYF

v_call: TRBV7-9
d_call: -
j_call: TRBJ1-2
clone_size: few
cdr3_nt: TGTGCCAGCAGCTTCTCCCAAAGCTATGGCTACACCTTC
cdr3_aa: CASSFSQSYGYTF

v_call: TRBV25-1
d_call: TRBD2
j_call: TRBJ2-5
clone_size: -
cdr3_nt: TGTGCCTGGAGTTTCGCGACTAGCGGGGGATACGAGACCCAGTACTTC
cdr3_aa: CAWSFATSGGYETQYF

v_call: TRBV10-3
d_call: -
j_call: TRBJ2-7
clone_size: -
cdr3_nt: TGTGCCAGCAGTTACTCGATGGGAGGGGGGGAGCAGTACTTC
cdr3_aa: CASSYSMGGGEQYF

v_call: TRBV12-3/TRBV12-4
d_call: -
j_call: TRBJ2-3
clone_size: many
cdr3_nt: TGTGCCAGCAGAAACCGTGGACACGGAACAGATACGCAGTATTTT
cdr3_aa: CASRNRGHGTDTQYF